The clone carrying this T cell receptor (beta chain) came up once. Antigen unknown. The source of the sample is a study of cytomegalovirus exposure and HLA in healthy donors. The study's findings and limits: Confirmation in vitro established that a few CMV-associated chains were specific for CMV antigens.

Repertoires were generated with immunoSEQ multiplex PCR, while TCRdb's copy carries only in-frame clones and drops some. The table has around 300,000 clones, roughly 87% seen once. The CDR3 runs 17 residues. V dropped 1 base and J dropped 0 bases, with 13 bases sitting between them. Per germline, CDR1 SGHTA and CDR2 FQGNSA. The gene calls are TRBV7-2 and TRBJ1-5; D gene ambiguous. This clonotype was obtained from a woman aged 25 to 39 in good health and CMV-seropositive. Sequencing was done on a sample of PBMCs. The chain's CDR3 is CASSLVLFGDSNQPQHF. DNA for the CDR3: TGTGCCAGCAGCTTAGTTCTTTTCGGGGATAGCAATCAGCCCCAGCATTTT. Full variable domain (missing parts from reference TRBV7-2 and TRBJ1-5): GAGVSQSPSNKVTEKGKDVELRCDPISGHTALYWYRQSLGQGLEFLIYFQGNSAPDKSGLPSDRFSAERTGGSVSTLTIQRTQQEDSAVYLCASSLVLFGDSNQPQHFGDGTRLSIL.